This TCR beta chain was identified during a study of T cell repertoires in cytomegalovirus infection. Study-level points and caveats: The study found HLA-C-restricted CMV-specific TCR beta clonotypes dominating the ex vivo response. Carriers of CMV and the relevant HLA type were discriminated by public TCR beta frequency.

TCRdb used MiXCR to reprocess the reads, holding one entry per CDR3 protein. Of 700,000 to 900,000 distinct CDR3 sequences detected, roughly 28% appear once; the ten largest clones hold about an eighth. This clonotype showed up many times. Its target is unknown. V lost 5 bases to trimming and J lost 5 bases; unmatched junction nucleotides: 8. The CDR3 is made up of 17 amino acids. CDR1 is SGHTA and CDR2 is FQGTGA in the germline V gene. This chain joins TRBV7-3 and TRBJ2-2, with 13 bases fitting TRBD2. The source is a human donor in good health (CMV status not recorded). Some clones in this sample may be carry-over from other donors' samples. The source was cultured CD8+ T cells from PBMCs, collected from culture after CMV antigen stimulation. The CDR3 DNA follows: TGTGCCAGCAGCGCCACTAGCGGGGGGGCAGGGACCGGGGAGCTGTTTTTT. Amino acids: CASSATSGGAGTGELFF.